These 30 T cell receptor beta chains came from one sample sequenced in a study of shared clonotypes between healthy human individuals (dated by TCRdb to the early 2020s). The library was produced with the immunoSEQ multiplex PCR assay. Entries here come from immuneACCESS through TCRdb and include only in-frame sequences with V and J called. Some clones fail to appear in such tables; in the studies checked, an unresolved V gene covers under half of the shortfall, and the cause of the remainder is unknown. The sample table contains around 2.5 million clones; only one count was recorded for under 95% of them. Approximately 0.37% of the sample belongs to the ten largest clones. What was sequenced was naive CD4+ T cells from PBMCs. Reading the label with the study, this specimen's cell subset or site is: CD45RA+ positively selected. The receptors were sampled from a man aged 18-30 years in good health. Some clones in this sample may be carry-over from other donors' samples.

This clone was seen once. V and J are TRBV5-6 and TRBJ2-5; 11 positions match TRBD2. J lost 13 bases, V lost 0 bases, and 2 bases had no gene match. The CDR3 is 12 residues long. The germline V gene encodes CDR1 SGHDT and CDR2 YYEEEE. The CDR3 bases are TGTGCCAGCAGCTTGGCCGGGACTAGCGGGTACTTC. Translation gives CASSLAGTSGYF.

The chain has TRBV5-1 and TRBJ2-5, with no clear D. Germline V gene sequence: CDR1 SGHRS, CDR2 YFSETQ. V lost 0 bases, J lost 3 bases, and 12 bases lay in between. This CDR3 is 15 amino acids long. CDR3 DNA sequence: TGCGCCAGCAGCTTGGTTCCGTATCCCAAAGAGACCCAGTACTTC. Translation: CASSLVPYPKETQYF.

The table lists this clone with a count of one. The chain couples TRBV28 to TRBJ2-1; D possibly matches TRBD1 or TRBD2 (5 bases each). The germline CDR1 and CDR2 sequences are MDHEN and SYDVKM. With 10 bases removed from V and 0 bases from J, the gap between germline ends came to 7 bases. The CDR3 is 12 residues long. CDR3 nucleotides: TGTGCCACAGGGAGCTCCTACAATGAGCAGTTCTTC. Translation: CATGSSYNEQFF.

This clone was observed a single time. The chain uses TRBV28 and TRBJ1-2, with 11 bases fitting TRBD1. V shed 5 bases and J 6 bases; nucleotides not matched to a gene: 11. Germline CDR1 reads MDHEN; CDR2 reads SYDVKM. The CDR3 is made up of 16 amino acids. The CDR3 DNA follows: TGTGCCAGCAGTCCTGGGACAGGGGGAGGGGCGAATGGCTACACCTTC. Translated, it gives CASSPGTGGGANGYTF.

DNA for the CDR3: TGTGCCAGCAGCTTAGGGCTGGAAGGGGGGGCGCGTCCTGAAGCTTTCTTT. Amino acids: CASSLGLEGGARPEAFF. This chain uses TRBV11-2 with TRBJ1-1, with D perhaps matching TRBD1 (6 bases). This CDR3 is 17 amino acids long. Trimming left V 1 base short and J 6 bases short, with 21 bases between. CDR1 and CDR2 (germline): SGHAT, FQNNGV.

In this sample, this clone turned up a few times. V usage is TRBV5-1 and J usage is TRBJ1-1; TRBD1 matches 9 bases. The CDR3 extends over 14 amino acids. V trimming: 7 bases; J trimming: 4 bases; junction bases outside the gene matches: 8. The germline V gene encodes CDR1 SGHRS and CDR2 YFSETQ. The CDR3 coding sequence is TGCGCCAGCGCGGAACAGGGGGCGAGCACTGAAGCTTTCTTT. This gives the protein CASAEQGASTEAFF.

This clone came up once. The genes are TRBV7-9 and TRBJ2-1, with 10 bases lining up with TRBD2. Germline lookup yields CDR1 SEHNR and CDR2 FQNEAQ (reference sequence). The CDR3 is 16 amino acids. J lost 8 bases, V lost 6 bases, and 13 bases had no gene match. The CDR3 is CASRLGASGRGDEQFF. The CDR3 DNA is TGTGCCAGCAGACTGGGGGCTAGCGGGAGAGGCGATGAGCAGTTCTTC.

The V gene is TRBV19, the J gene TRBJ2-1; D may be TRBD1 (5 bases). This CDR3 spans 15 amino acids. Germline CDR1 is LNHDA and CDR2 is SQIVND (reference sequence). With 3 bases removed from V and 9 bases from J, the gap between germline ends came to 18 bases. The CDR3 sequence: CASSMQAKGRTEQFF. The CDR3, as DNA: TGTGCCAGTAGTATGCAGGCTAAGGGGCGGACTGAGCAGTTCTTC. The full variable domain, its missing parts supplied by reference TRBV19 and TRBJ2-1, is DGGITQSPKYLFRKEGQNVTLSCEQNLNHDAMYWYRQDPGQGLRLIYYSQIVNDFQKGDIAEGYSVSREKKESFPLTVTSAQKNPTAFYLCASSMQAKGRTEQFFGPGTRLTVL.

The chain is built from TRBV7-3 and TRBJ1-5, with TRBD1 as a possible D gene (6 bases). CDR3 length equals 15 residues. V was pared by 5 bases and J by 7 bases, with 18 bases between. The germline V gene has CDR1 SGHTA and CDR2 FQGTGA. CDR3 loop: CASSRHRVYGQPQHF. CDR3 nucleotides: TGTGCCAGCAGCCGACACAGGGTGTATGGGCAGCCCCAGCATTTT.

This clone was detected once. This chain joins TRBV5-6 and TRBJ1-4; D ambiguous. The V gene's germline CDR1 is SGHDT and CDR2 YYEEEE. Trimming stripped 4 bases from V and 6 bases from J, with 16 bases between. This CDR3 spans 15 amino acids. The CDR3 loop reads CASSVGIWSDEKLFF. The DNA for the CDR3 is TGTGCCAGCAGCGTGGGAATTTGGTCCGATGAAAAACTGTTTTTT.

This clone was counted a single time. The J gene is TRBJ1-3, the V gene TRBV28, with D possibly being TRBD1 (5 bases). The CDR3 is 15 residues long. V lost 6 bases and J lost 4, with 16 bases in between. CDR1 MDHEN and CDR2 SYDVKM come from the germline V gene. Here the CDR3 DNA reads TGTGCCAGCAGGCTACCTCCAGGGTCCGGAAACACCATATATTTT. Its protein product is CASRLPPGSGNTIYF.

The chain links TRBV6-1 to TRBJ1-1; no reliable D call. The CDR3 is 12 residues long. Per the germline V gene, CDR1 is MNHNS and CDR2 is SASEGT. Trimming took off 8 bases at V and 1 base at J, with 8 bases between the two ends. This CDR3 is CASCLGNTEAFF. DNA for the CDR3: TGTGCCAGCTGCTTAGGGAACACTGAAGCTTTCTTT.

The chain is built from TRBV28 and TRBJ2-6, with 9 bases aligning to TRBD1. The CDR3 length is 18 residues. In germline, CDR1 is MDHEN, CDR2 SYDVKM. The ends lost 4 bases at V and 2 bases at J; junction bases unmatched: 9. The CDR3 sequence is CASSWLSQGAAGANVLTF. CDR3 nucleotides: TGTGCCAGCAGTTGGCTTTCACAGGGGGCAGCTGGGGCCAACGTCCTGACTTTC. Combining the CDR3 with reference TRBV28 and TRBJ2-6 gives the whole variable domain DVKVTQSSRYLVKRTGEKVFLECVQDMDHENMFWYRQDPGLGLRLIYFSYDVKMKEKGDIPEGYSVSREKKERFSLILESASTNQTSMYLCASSWLSQGAAGANVLTFGAGSRLTVL.

V is TRBV11-3 and J is TRBJ2-3; 14 nucleotides match TRBD2. The CDR3 has 15 amino acids. Per the germline V gene, CDR1 is SGHNT and CDR2 is YENEEA. J gave up 6 bases and V 1 base, and 0 bases lay outside the gene matches. This CDR3 is CASSLGLAGGDTQYF. The DNA for the CDR3 is TGTGCCAGCAGCTTAGGACTAGCGGGAGGGGATACGCAGTATTTT.

The V call is TRBV6-1, the J call TRBJ2-7; D is possibly TRBD1 (6 bases). V gave up 5 bases and J gave up 0 bases, with 14 bases separating them. CDR1 is MNHNS and CDR2 is SASEGT in the germline V gene. CDR3 length: 15 residues. The CDR3 DNA follows: TGTGCCAGCAGTTTTCAGGGGACGAGCTCCTACGAGCAGTACTTC. It translates to CASSFQGTSSYEQYF.

This clone was detected only once. The chain has TRBV5-6 and TRBJ1-2; D is ambiguous. Germline V gene sequence: CDR1 SGHDT, CDR2 YYEEEE. Trimming took off 4 bases at V and 2 bases at J, with 6 bases between the two ends. The length of the CDR3 is 12 residues. The chain's CDR3 is CASSTLNYGYTF. Here the CDR3 DNA reads TGTGCCAGCAGCACCTTGAACTATGGCTACACCTTC.

Regarding this clone: The identical CDR3 is also encoded by other nucleotide sequences in the sample. The chain combines TRBV19 with TRBJ1-2; TRBD1 might be the D (5 bases). Trimming stripped 1 base from V and 5 bases from J, with 8 bases between. The CDR3 consists of 13 residues. In germline, CDR1 is LNHDA, CDR2 SQIVND (reference sequence). The CDR3 coding sequence is TGTGCCAGTAGTATAGGGCCAGGGTATGGCTACACCTTC. It encodes CASSIGPGYGYTF.

This rearrangement joins TRBV7-3 to TRBJ2-1; either TRBD1 or TRBD2 may fit D (6 bases each). The CDR3 covers 15 residues. V lost 1 base, J lost 9 bases, and 16 bases lay in between. Germline values: CDR1 SGHTA, CDR2 FQGTGA. CDR3 protein: CASSLSAGHSAEQFF. The DNA for the CDR3 is TGTGCCAGCAGCTTAAGCGCGGGACATTCGGCTGAGCAGTTCTTC. The full variable domain, completed using reference TRBV7-3 and TRBJ2-1, is GAGVSQTPSNKVTEKGKYVELRCDPISGHTALYWYRQSLGQGPEFLIYFQGTGAADDSGLPNDRFFAVRPEGSVSTLKIQRTERGDSAVYLCASSLSAGHSAEQFFGPGTRLTVL.

The CDR3 nucleotides read TGTGCCAGCAGCCCGACAGGGCCGACCTACGAGCAGTACTTC. This codes for CASSPTGPTYEQYF. The chain joins TRBV11-1 to TRBJ2-7, with 7 bases identical to TRBD1. Trimming at V came to 5 bases and at J to 2 bases, leaving 6 bases not matched to a gene. The CDR3 is 14 residues long. Germline lookup yields CDR1 SGHAT and CDR2 FQDESV (reference sequence).

The chain has TRBV18 and TRBJ2-1; D remains ambiguous. The V and J ends lost 6 bases and 5 bases respectively, with 14 bases between them. The CDR3 spans 14 residues. Germline V gene lookup returns CDR1 KGHSH and CDR2 LQKENI. The DNA for the CDR3 is TGTGCCAGCTCTCCAGCCGTCCGGGACAATGAGCAGTTCTTC. As protein: CASSPAVRDNEQFF.

The rearrangement joins TRBV7-9 to TRBJ1-6; no firm D call. V lost 3 bases and J lost 7, with 10 bases in between. The V gene's germline CDR1 is SEHNR and CDR2 FQNEAQ (reference sequence). CDR3 length: 14 residues. The CDR3 DNA reads TGTGCCAGCAGCTTTGCCCGAGGGAATTCACCCCTCCACTTT. Its translation is CASSFARGNSPLHF. Full variable domain (missing parts from reference TRBV7-9 and TRBJ1-6): DTGVSQNPRHKITKRGQNVTFRCDPISEHNRLYWYRQTLGQGPEFLTYFQNEAQLEKSRLLSDRFSAERPKGSFSTLEIQRTEQGDSAMYLCASSFARGNSPLHFGNGTRLTVT.

The rearrangement links TRBV7-9 to TRBJ2-5; D is perhaps TRBD2 (5 bases). V was cut by 4 bases and J by 11 bases, with 14 bases left in between. Germline loops: CDR1 SEHNR, CDR2 FQNEAQ (reference sequence). The CDR3 consists of 12 residues. This CDR3 is CASSSTDGEQYF. The CDR3 DNA follows: TGTGCCAGCAGCTCGACGGACGGGGAGCAGTACTTC. Full variable domain (missing parts from reference TRBV7-9 and TRBJ2-5): DTGVSQNPRHKITKRGQNVTFRCDPISEHNRLYWYRQTLGQGPEFLTYFQNEAQLEKSRLLSDRFSAERPKGSFSTLEIQRTEQGDSAMYLCASSSTDGEQYFGPGTRLLVL.

For this clone: Other DNA sequences in this sample translate to the same CDR3. The rearrangement uses TRBV5-1 and TRBJ2-7, with 7 bases lining up with TRBD1. J was trimmed by 7 bases and V by 0 bases; bases with no gene match: 4. The CDR3 consists of 13 residues. Germline V gene lookup returns CDR1 SGHRS and CDR2 YFSETQ. This chain's CDR3 is CASSLGTGGEQYF. As DNA, the CDR3 is TGCGCCAGCAGCTTGGGGACAGGAGGTGAGCAGTACTTC.

With regard to this clone: Other nucleotide sequences from this sample produce the same CDR3. The rearrangement joins TRBV18 to TRBJ2-7, with D perhaps matching TRBD1 or TRBD2 (5 bases each). CDR3 length: 13 residues. Deletions cut 0 bases from V and 3 bases from J, with 6 bases between. CDR1 and CDR2 from the germline V gene are KGHSH and LQKENI. The CDR3 reads CASSPPGVYEQYF. DNA of the CDR3: TGTGCCAGCTCACCACCGGGGGTCTACGAGCAGTACTTC.

The chain uses TRBV10-3 and TRBJ2-7; 7 bases fit TRBD1. This CDR3 is built from 11 residues. V was pared by 10 bases and J by 3 bases, with 3 bases of the junction left unmatched. The germline gives CDR1 ENHRY, CDR2 SYGVKD. CDR3 sequence (DNA): TGTGCCACCGGGACAGTCTACGAGCAGTACTTC. This translates into CATGTVYEQYF.

This rearrangement joins TRBV15 to TRBJ1-4; 10 positions match TRBD1. Germline CDR1 and CDR2: LNHNV and YYDKDF (reference sequence). Trimming removed 2 bases from V and 14 bases from J; junction bases left unmatched: 14. There are 16 residues in the CDR3. The CDR3, as DNA: TGTGCCACCAGCAGAAGAGGGACAGGGGAAGGAAAAGGTCTGTTTTTT. The encoded protein is CATSRRGTGEGKGLFF. The full variable domain, with the rest looked up from reference TRBV15 and TRBJ1-4, is DAMVIQNPRYQVTQFGKPVTLSCSQTLNHNVMYWYQQKSSQAPKLLFHYYDKDFNNEADTPDNFQSRRPNTSFCFLDIRSPGLGDTAMYLCATSRRGTGEGKGLFFGSGTQLSVL.

This chain uses TRBV30 with TRBJ1-1; tentatively, D is TRBD1 (6 bases). Germline V gives CDR1 GTSNPN, CDR2 SVGIG (reference sequence). CDR3 size: 15 residues. V was cut by 2 bases and J by 1 base, with 14 bases left in between. CDR3 region: CAWSPEWGANTEAFF. The CDR3 region has the DNA TGTGCCTGGAGTCCGGAGTGGGGGGCGAACACTGAAGCTTTCTTT.

The genes are TRBV5-6 and TRBJ2-2; D unresolved. This CDR3 is built from 11 residues. Germline lookup yields CDR1 SGHDT and CDR2 YYEEEE. V was clipped by 5 bases and J by 8 bases, with 7 bases between them. This chain's CDR3 is CASSRWGELFF. The CDR3 DNA sequence: TGTGCCAGCAGTCGTTGGGGGGAGCTGTTTTTT.

The chain couples TRBV19 to TRBJ1-2, with D hard to call. Germline V CDR1 and CDR2: LNHDA, SQIVND (reference sequence). V lost 0 bases and J lost 1, with 12 bases in between. The CDR3 length is 16 residues. The CDR3 is CASSIDWSVSNYGYTF. The DNA for the CDR3 is TGTGCCAGTAGTATAGATTGGAGTGTCAGTAACTATGGCTACACCTTC.

As for this clone: This sample includes further DNA sequences coding for the same CDR3. V gene TRBV18 combines with J gene TRBJ1-3, with no clear D. The CDR3 covers 15 residues. Per the germline V gene, CDR1 is KGHSH and CDR2 is LQKENI. Trimming took 6 bases from V and 0 from J, leaving 12 bases between them. CDR3: CASSPARSSGNTIYF. The CDR3 bases are TGTGCCAGCTCTCCTGCAAGGAGCTCTGGAAACACCATATATTTT.